This TCR beta chain emerged from a study of T cells in Graves' hyperthyroidism and ophthalmopathy. Study results and limitations: Most thyroid clonotypes that were expanded above 0.001 also turned up in blood. In simple terms, a model built on 13 V-J features told ophthalmopathy apart from stable hyperthyroidism.

CDR3 size: 15 residues. Germline V lookup: CDR1 KGHSH, CDR2 LQKENI. Trimming removed 0 bases from V and 2 bases from J, with 10 bases in between. This clonotype was seen a handful of times. Its target is not known. From RNA transcripts, TCR beta CDR3 regions were amplified. Primed by the HTBI set, a first-round RT-PCR was run on the TCR CDR3. TCRdb used MiXCR to reprocess the multiplex PCR reads, holding one entry per CDR3 protein. The repertoire holds roughly 300,000 distinct CDR3 sequences, with approximately 15% as singletons. Material: blood. The V call is TRBV18, the J call TRBJ1-2; D unclear. The source is a woman in her 30s with Graves' hyperthyroidism. CDR3 amino acids: CASSPPRGVNYGYTF. The CDR3 bases are TGTGCCAGCTCACCACCTCGGGGTGTCAACTATGGCTACACCTTC.